A selection of T cell receptor beta chains follows, all from one sample in a study of cytomegalovirus exposure and HLA in healthy donors. The protocol was immunoSEQ multiplex PCR, while the TCRdb copy is restricted to in-frame clones and leaves out a portion. The sample includes 110,000 or so clones, around 86% of them seen just once. What was sequenced was PBMCs. These receptors were obtained from a young man in good health and CMV-seronegative. CDR3s include the opening cysteine and the closing phenylalanine or tryptophan. A D gene is named only where the DNA matches it firmly. The size entry is marked missing in some rows and otherwise reads once, few, many or a size class.

>NA|TRBJ1-1|TRBV27|NA
TGTGCCAGCAGTGTCGTAGAGAACACTGAAGCTTTCTTT
CASSVVENTEAFF
>NA|TRBJ2-7|TRBV10-2|TRBD2
TGCGCCAGCAGTCGCCTCGAGCGGGAGGGTTACGAGCAGTACTTC
CASSRLEREGYEQYF
>NA|TRBJ1-2|TRBV6-1|NA
TGTGCCAGCAGTGAAGTACCTTCCAGGGGAGGCTACACCTTC
CASSEVPSRGGYTF
>NA|TRBJ2-1|TRBV5-4|TRBD2
TGTGCCAGCAGCCTCGGGGGGGCCATAGCGTTCTTC
CASSLGGAIAFF
>once|TRBJ2-7|TRBV7-2|TRBD1
TGTGCCAGCAGCTTAGCGGCGGGACAGGGTCGGGACGAGCAGTACTTC
CASSLAAGQGRDEQYF
>NA|TRBJ2-1|TRBV29-1|TRBD2
TGCAGCGTTGACCCCTATAAGCGGGATGCATCGCCAACACGCTCCTACAATGAGCAGTTCTTC
CSVDPYKRDASPTRSYNEQFF
>once|TRBJ2-5|TRBV18|TRBD2
TGTGCCAGCTCACCATTCTCTGGGACTAGCGGTTCAGAGACCCAGTACTTC
CASSPFSGTSGSETQYF
>NA|TRBJ2-1|TRBV5-1|TRBD2
TGCGCCAGCAGCTTACCCGCATCCGGGACTAGCGGCAATGAGCAGTTCTTC
CASSLPASGTSGNEQFF
>NA|TRBJ1-2|TRBV30|NA
TGTGCCGGGACTCCAGGGTACGGCTATGGCTACACCTTC
CAGTPGYGYGYTF
>NA|TRBJ2-7|TRBV19|TRBD1
TGTGCCAGTACCATGACAGGGACCTACGAGCAGTACTTC
CASTMTGTYEQYF